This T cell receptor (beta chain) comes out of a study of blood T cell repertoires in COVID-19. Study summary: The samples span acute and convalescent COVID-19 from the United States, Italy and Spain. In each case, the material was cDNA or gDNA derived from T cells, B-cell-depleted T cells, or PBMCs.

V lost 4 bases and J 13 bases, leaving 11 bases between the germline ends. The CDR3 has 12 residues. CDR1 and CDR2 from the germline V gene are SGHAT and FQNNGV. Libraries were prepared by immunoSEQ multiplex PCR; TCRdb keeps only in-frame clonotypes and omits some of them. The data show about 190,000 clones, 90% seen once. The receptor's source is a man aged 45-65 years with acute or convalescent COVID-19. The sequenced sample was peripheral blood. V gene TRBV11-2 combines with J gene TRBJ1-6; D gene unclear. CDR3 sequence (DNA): TGTGCCAGCAGCTCCAGAATTCACCCCCTCCACTTT. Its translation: CASSSRIHPLHF. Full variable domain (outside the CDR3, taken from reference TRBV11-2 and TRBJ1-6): EAGVAQSPRYKIIEKRQSVAFWCNPISGHATLYWYQQILGQGPKLLIQFQNNGVVDDSQLPKDRFSAERLKGVDSTLKIQPAKLEDSAVYLCASSSRIHPLHFGNGTRLTVT.